This TCR beta chain was sequenced during a study of monozygotic twins with cystic fibrosis. This CDR3 region has 13 residues. Trimming cost V 5 bases and J 9 bases; bases outside gene matches: 7. CDR1 and CDR2 from the germline V gene are SGHTA and FQGTGA. Repertoires were generated with immunoSEQ multiplex PCR, while TCRdb's copy carries only in-frame clones and drops some. Counted here are about 7,500 clones, over 85% occurring once; the ten biggest clones make up 0.45% to 0.65%. This chain joins TRBV7-3 and TRBJ2-1, with 7 bases that match TRBD2. Material: blood. The source is a boy aged 2-15 years with cystic fibrosis. CDR3 coding DNA: TGTGCCAGCAGCCCCGGACTAGTGGCTGAGCAGTTCTTC. Its translation is CASSPGLVAEQFF.